This entry lists 15 T cell receptor beta chains sequenced from one sample in a study of blood T cells in healthy people across ages. Through a sample-barcoded 5' primer and a J-beta primer mix, a second PCR was run for roughly 6 to 11 cycles. TCRdb reprocessed the 5' RACE reads with MiXCR, giving one entry per CDR3 protein. The table includes around 900,000 distinct CDR3 sequences, around 30% detected once. Sequenced: blood. These receptors were collected from a woman aged 80 or over in good health.

The rearrangement links TRBV4-3 to TRBJ2-3, with 7 bases fitting TRBD2. J was trimmed by 9 bases and V by 1 base; bases with no gene match: 10. The CDR3 spans 15 residues. Germline CDR1 is LGHNA and CDR2 is YSLEER. For the CDR3, the DNA is TGCGCCAGCAGCCAAGTTTTAGGGTCCGGGGGGACGCAGTATTTT. Translation gives CASSQVLGSGGTQYF.

J is TRBJ1-1 and V is TRBV6-5; no clear D gene. V lost 0 bases and J 1 base, leaving 15 bases between the germline ends. The CDR3 is made up of 17 amino acids. Germline loops: CDR1 MNHEY, CDR2 SVGAGI. The CDR3 here is CASSYSMIGFSNTEAFF. The DNA of the CDR3 is TGTGCCAGCAGTTACTCGATGATCGGGTTTTCGAACACTGAAGCTTTCTTT.

This CDR3 reads CASSRDRSSNQPQHF. CDR3 DNA sequence: TGTGCCAGCAGCCGGGACAGGTCGTCCAATCAGCCCCAGCATTTT. The J gene is TRBJ1-5, the V gene TRBV3-1; 8 bases match TRBD1. V dropped 4 bases and J dropped 3; count of bases not matched to a gene: 5. This CDR3 spans 15 amino acids. CDR1 is LGHDT and CDR2 is YNNKEL in the germline V gene (reference sequence).

This clonotype appeared a few times. The chain uses TRBV5-1 and TRBJ2-3; D is perhaps TRBD2 (6 bases). Between the trimmed V and J ends, which lost 3 bases and 0 bases, there was a span of 14 bases. The CDR3 loop spans 16 amino acids. Germline V gene lookup returns CDR1 SGHRS and CDR2 YFSETQ. The CDR3 is CASSYLAGTSTDTQYF. CDR3 nucleotides: TGCGCCAGCAGCTACTTGGCGGGGACTAGCACAGATACGCAGTATTTT.

CDR3 residues: CASSLDRGSDEQYF. The CDR3 coding sequence is TGTGCCAGCTCACTCGACAGGGGGTCCGACGAGCAGTACTTC. The chain links TRBV18 to TRBJ2-7; 9 bases agree with TRBD1. J was trimmed by 5 bases and V by 4 bases; bases with no gene match: 6. The germline V gene encodes CDR1 KGHSH and CDR2 LQKENI. The length of the CDR3 is 14 residues.

This sequence joins TRBV20-1 and TRBJ1-1, with 7 bases that match TRBD1. V lost 2 bases, J lost 6 bases, and 9 bases stayed unmatched. CDR1 DFQATT and CDR2 SNEGSKA come from the germline V gene (reference sequence). The CDR3 contains 14 residues. The CDR3 protein is CSARPFQGGAEAFF. CDR3 DNA: TGCAGTGCTAGACCATTTCAGGGGGGGGCTGAAGCTTTCTTT.

This clonotype was observed once. This may be a read error: a much more frequent sequence differs by one nucleotide. V and J are TRBV6-6 and TRBJ1-6; TRBD1 might be the D (6 bases). This CDR3 region has 15 residues. Germline V CDR1 and CDR2: MNHNY, SVGAGI (reference sequence). Trimming pared 4 bases from V and 14 bases from J, leaving 21 bases between. The DNA for the CDR3 is TGTGCCAGCAGTTCTCCGAACAGGGTCGGGGCCACCCTCCACTTT. Translation: CASSSPNRVGATLHF.

This rearrangement joins TRBV5-5 to TRBJ2-2; TRBD1 matches 7 bases. This CDR3 contains 16 residues. V dropped 5 bases and J dropped 5; count of bases not matched to a gene: 12. The germline V gene has CDR1 SGHKS and CDR2 YYEKEE (reference sequence). CDR3 DNA: TGTGCCAGCAGTCCCTTGACAGGGACGGGTACCGGGGAGCTGTTTTTT. Residues: CASSPLTGTGTGELFF.

This clonotype was counted ten times or more. This chain joins TRBV7-9 and TRBJ1-5; possible D gene TRBD1, 5 bases. This CDR3 is 13 amino acids long. Germline V gene lookup returns CDR1 SEHNR and CDR2 FQNEAQ (reference sequence). Deletions cut 0 bases from V and 12 bases from J, with 12 bases between. CDR3 coding DNA: TGTGCCAGCAGCTTAGCGGGGACGGCGAACCAGCATTTT. Its translation is CASSLAGTANQHF.

This clonotype was observed many times. The chain couples TRBV5-1 to TRBJ2-1; D possibly corresponds to TRBD1 (6 bases). The CDR3 runs 15 residues. The germline gives CDR1 SGHRS, CDR2 YFSETQ. V lost 8 bases and J lost 0, with 15 bases in between. CDR3 in DNA: TGCGCCAGTTGCCTACAGGGCAGCTCCTACAATGAGCAGTTCTTC. As protein: CASCLQGSSYNEQFF.

This clonotype was recorded a few times. This sequence may be a read error, since a much larger clone differs from it by one base. The V call is TRBV7-2, the J call TRBJ2-5; TRBD2 matches at 12 bases. Germline CDR1 and CDR2: SGHTA and FQGNSA. Trimming at V came to 5 bases and at J to 7 bases, leaving 8 bases not matched to a gene. The CDR3 has 15 amino acids. CDR3 protein: CASSVGTSGRGTQYF. The CDR3 nucleotides read TGTGCCAGCAGCGTCGGGACTAGCGGGCGTGGGACCCAGTACTTC.

As concerns this clonotype: Given a much more abundant clone one base away, this may be a read error. The rearrangement joins TRBV7-2 to TRBJ2-7; 8 nucleotides agree with TRBD2. V was clipped by 4 bases and J by 4 bases; unmatched bases: 9. This CDR3 comprises 15 residues. Germline V CDR1 and CDR2: SGHTA, FQGNSA. CDR3 protein: CASSSSTGGSYEQYF. The DNA for the CDR3 is TGTGCCAGCAGCTCGTCTACGGGGGGGAGTTACGAGCAGTACTTC.

The chain carries TRBV3-1 and TRBJ2-2; the match to TRBD2 covers 11 bases. The CDR3 has 19 residues. Per the germline V gene, CDR1 is LGHDT and CDR2 is YNNKEL (reference sequence). J gave up 3 bases and V 4 bases, and 13 bases lay outside the gene matches. This CDR3 is CASSLGLADRGWDTGELFF. Here the CDR3 DNA reads TGTGCCAGCAGCCTGGGACTAGCGGACCGGGGTTGGGACACCGGGGAGCTGTTTTTT. The variable domain in full, with the rest retrieved from reference TRBV3-1 and TRBJ2-2, is DTAVSQTPKYLVTQMGNDKSIKCEQNLGHDTMYWYKQDSKKFLKIMFSYNNKELIINETVPNRFSPKSPDKAHLNLHINSLELGDSAVYFCASSLGLADRGWDTGELFFGEGSRLTVL.

This clonotype was found once. The final CDR3 position lacks the conserved phenylalanine or tryptophan, pointing to a likely read error. The chain employs TRBV14 and TRBJ2-7; TRBD2 is a possible D gene (5 bases). The CDR3 sequence is 12 residues long. Trimming shortened V by 4 bases and J by 3 bases, and 7 bases separated the two germline ends. Germline V gene sequence: CDR1 SGHDN, CDR2 FVKESK. For the CDR3, the DNA is TGTGCCAGCAGCCTCGGGATCTACGAGCAGTACTTG. Protein product: CASSLGIYEQYL.

Concerning this clonotype: A much larger clone differs from this one at a single base, so this may be a read error. The J gene is TRBJ2-7, the V gene TRBV10-3; D gene ambiguous. The closer fit of TRBJ2-5 to the DNA end suggests the J call may be wrong. This CDR3 has 15 residues. The germline gives CDR1 ENHRY, CDR2 SYGVKD. The CDR3 sequence is CAISESTGVGETQYF. The CDR3 DNA is TGTGCCATCAGTGAGTCAACTGGGGTAGGTGAGACCCAGTACTTC.